This TCR beta chain is from a study of Ad26.COV2.S vaccination and SARS-CoV-2 variants (dated by TCRdb to the early 2020s). For context, the study as a whole: Donors in the vaccine arm were drawn from COV1001, a phase I-IIa trial of Ad26.COV2.S in healthy adults that was multicentre, randomized, double-blind and placebo-controlled. Ad26.COV2.S was given intramuscularly at 5x10^10 or 1x10^11 viral particles, as a single shot or as two shots 56 days apart. Sequencing of the TCRbeta repertoire served to evaluate the specificity and breadth of SARS-CoV-2-reactive T cell receptors following Ad26.COV2.S vaccination. A total of 32 samples were included in the TCR-sequenced set, comprising 19 Ad26.COV2.S vaccine recipients, 5 placebo recipients and 8 SARS-CoV-2 convalescent individuals. Trial participants were randomized into five groups of five: low-dose or high-dose Ad26.COV2.S given once or twice, or placebo on both occasions. Throughout the experiments and outcome assessment, investigators stayed blinded to trial group allocation. What the study reported, not specific to this receptor: After vaccination, spike-specific CD8+ and CD4+ T cell responses were reported to show substantial breadth. According to the authors, total T cell responses may have been underestimated by the TCR breadth and depth analyses. Ad26.COV2.S recipients had higher spike-specific TCR breadth than placebo recipients (P = 0.0014). Vaccine and placebo recipients had comparable non-spike TCR breadth, which fits with the vaccine containing only spike. The study was not powered to compare responses between vaccine doses or regimens.

CDR1 and CDR2, looked up from the germline V gene (reference sequence), are LNHDA and SQIVND. The CDR3 spans 14 residues, from the cysteine through the phenylalanine. CDR3 DNA only is kept here, 42 bases in frame from base 1. The junction shows trimming of 5 bases on V and 8 bases on J, plus 18 bases between the germline ends. The immunoSEQ Assay was used to sequence TCRbeta CDR3 regions. After extraction, genomic DNA underwent amplification by bias-controlled multiplex PCR, followed by high-throughput sequencing. The authors' pipeline ran thus. Collapsing and filtering of sequences were performed to quantify the absolute abundance of each unique TCRbeta CDR3 region. Usable DNA was measured by amplifying reference genes present in all nucleated cells, and TCRbeta template counts were normalized to that usable DNA to estimate T cell fraction. Repertoire TCRs were annotated as SARS-CoV-2-specific by exact matching of V gene, CDR3 amino acid sequence and J gene to a known reactive TCR set. The reference SARS-CoV-2 TCR set came from MIRA and was filtered for enrichment in COVID-19-positive ImmuneCODE repertoires, removing public or cross-reactive TCRs. Drawing on the MIRA antigens, annotated TCRs were analysed further at the level of specific ORF or position within ORF. Breadth was defined as the number of annotated unique rearrangements divided by the total number of unique productive rearrangements, and depth was defined as the summed frequency of the annotated unique rearrangements. Two-sided Wilcoxon rank-sum tests were used to compare TCR breadth between groups. In TCRdb, the immuneACCESS table is reduced to in-frame sequences with V and J assigned. These tables do not hold every clone; where another copy was compared, an unresolved V gene accounts for under half, and the others remain unexplained. V, J and clone size reflect that table, while D and trimming were determined from the DNA. The sample table records about 350,000 clones; 80% to 90% of these occur just once. Around 4.5% of the sample lies in the top ten.

Regarding this clone: What antigen it recognizes has not been identified. No much larger clone is present one base from it, and per-base qualities are unavailable.

Explained via the paper, the treatment or condition label denotes: some 20 received Ad26.COV2.S at low or high dose, single or two shots; five or six received placebo; per-sample allocation not given. Repertoires of vaccine and placebo recipients were sequenced from samples taken on day 63 after the first injection. Between 29 July and 7 August 2020, Cohort 1b enrolled about 27 adults aged 18-55 years at one site in Boston, USA. Ad26.COV2.S was a replication-incompetent adenovirus type 26 vector that expressed a prefusion-stabilized SARS-CoV-2 spike protein derived from the original Wuhan strain. The V and J genes are TRBV19 and TRBJ1-2; TRBD1 is a possible D gene, resting on 5 matching bases. This TCR was recovered from a person aged 18-60 years who received the Ad26.COV2.S COVID-19 vaccine or a placebo. The material sequenced was peripheral blood, taken in a trial of Ad26.COV2.S vaccine versus placebo. The CDR3 here reads CASSPDKGIRGYTF. The nucleotide sequence is TGTGCCAGTAGTCCCGACAAGGGGATACGAGGCTACACCTTC. Full variable domain (CDR3 extended with the reference TRBV19 and TRBJ1-2 proteins): DGGITQSPKYLFRKEGQNVTLSCEQNLNHDAMYWYRQDPGQGLRLIYYSQIVNDFQKGDIAEGYSVSREKKESFPLTVTSAQKNPTAFYLCASSPDKGIRGYTFGSGTRLTVV.